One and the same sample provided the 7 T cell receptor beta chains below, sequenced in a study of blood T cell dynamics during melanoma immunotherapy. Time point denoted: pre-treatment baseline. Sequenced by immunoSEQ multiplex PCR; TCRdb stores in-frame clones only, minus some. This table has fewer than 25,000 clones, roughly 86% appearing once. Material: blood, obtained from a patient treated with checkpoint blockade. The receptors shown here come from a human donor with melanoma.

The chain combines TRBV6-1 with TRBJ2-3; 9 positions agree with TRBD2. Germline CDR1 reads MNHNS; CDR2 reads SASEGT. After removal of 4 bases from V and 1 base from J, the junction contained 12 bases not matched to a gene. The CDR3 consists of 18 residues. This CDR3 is CASSAGSGSGGRTDTQYF. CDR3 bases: TGTGCCAGCAGTGCTGGTAGTGGTAGCGGGGGCCGCACAGATACGCAGTATTTT.

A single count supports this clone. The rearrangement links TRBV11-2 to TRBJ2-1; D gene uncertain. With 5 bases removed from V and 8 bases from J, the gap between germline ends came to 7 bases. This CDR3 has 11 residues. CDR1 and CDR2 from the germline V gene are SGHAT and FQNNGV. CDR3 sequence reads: CASSPSDEQFF. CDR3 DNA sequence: TGTGCCAGCAGCCCAAGCGATGAGCAGTTCTTC.

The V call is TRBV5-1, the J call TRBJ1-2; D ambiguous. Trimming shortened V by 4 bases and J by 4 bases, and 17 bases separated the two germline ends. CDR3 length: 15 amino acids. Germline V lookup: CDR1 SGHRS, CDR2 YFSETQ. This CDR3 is CASSPATGKSYGYTF. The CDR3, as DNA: TGCGCCAGCAGCCCAGCCACGGGGAAAAGCTATGGCTACACCTTC.

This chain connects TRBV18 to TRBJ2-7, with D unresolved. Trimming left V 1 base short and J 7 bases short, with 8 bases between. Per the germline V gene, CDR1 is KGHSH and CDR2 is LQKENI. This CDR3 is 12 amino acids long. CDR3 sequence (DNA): TGTGCCAGCTCACCACAGATTGGGGAGCAGTACTTC. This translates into CASSPQIGEQYF.

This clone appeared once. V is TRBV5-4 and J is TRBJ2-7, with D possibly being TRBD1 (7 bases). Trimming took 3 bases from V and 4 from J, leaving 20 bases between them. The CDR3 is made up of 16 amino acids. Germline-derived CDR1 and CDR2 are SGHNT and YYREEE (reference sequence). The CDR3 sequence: CASSSTRGVKGYEQYF. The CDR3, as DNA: TGTGCCAGCAGCTCAACCAGGGGGGTAAAAGGTTACGAGCAGTACTTC.

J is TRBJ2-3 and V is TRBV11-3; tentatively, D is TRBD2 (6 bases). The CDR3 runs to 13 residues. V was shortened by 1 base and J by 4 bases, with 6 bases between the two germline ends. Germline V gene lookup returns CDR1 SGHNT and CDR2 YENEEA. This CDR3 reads CASSLAGADTQYF. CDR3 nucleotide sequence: TGTGCCAGCAGCTTAGCGGGGGCAGATACGCAGTATTTT. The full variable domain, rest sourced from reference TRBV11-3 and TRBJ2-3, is EAGVVQSPRYKIIEKKQPVAFWCNPISGHNTLYWYLQNLGQGPELLIRYENEEAVDDSQLPKDRFSAERLKGVDSTLKIQPAELGDSAVYLCASSLAGADTQYFGPGTRLTVL.

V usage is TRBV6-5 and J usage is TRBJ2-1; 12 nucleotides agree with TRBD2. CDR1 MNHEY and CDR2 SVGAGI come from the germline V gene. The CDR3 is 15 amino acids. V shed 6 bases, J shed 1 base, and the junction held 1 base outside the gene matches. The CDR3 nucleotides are TGTGCCAGCAGGCTAGCGGGAGGGTCCTACAATGAGCAGTTCTTC. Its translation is CASRLAGGSYNEQFF.